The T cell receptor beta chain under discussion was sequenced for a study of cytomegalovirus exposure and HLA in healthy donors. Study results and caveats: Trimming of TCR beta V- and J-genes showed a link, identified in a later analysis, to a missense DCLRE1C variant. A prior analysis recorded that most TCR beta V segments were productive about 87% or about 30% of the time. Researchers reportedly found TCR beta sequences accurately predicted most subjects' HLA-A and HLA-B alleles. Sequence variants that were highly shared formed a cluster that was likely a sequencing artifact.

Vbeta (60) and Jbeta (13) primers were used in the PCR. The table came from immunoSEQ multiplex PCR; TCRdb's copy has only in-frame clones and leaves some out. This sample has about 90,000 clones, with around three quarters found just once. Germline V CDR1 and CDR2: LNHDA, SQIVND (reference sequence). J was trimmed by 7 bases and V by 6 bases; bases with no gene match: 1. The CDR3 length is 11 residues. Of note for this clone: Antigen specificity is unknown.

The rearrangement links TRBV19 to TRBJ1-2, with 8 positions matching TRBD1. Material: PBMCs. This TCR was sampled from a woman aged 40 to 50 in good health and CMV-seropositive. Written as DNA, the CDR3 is TGTGCCAGTAGGACAGGGGCTGGCTACACCTTC. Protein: CASRTGAGYTF.